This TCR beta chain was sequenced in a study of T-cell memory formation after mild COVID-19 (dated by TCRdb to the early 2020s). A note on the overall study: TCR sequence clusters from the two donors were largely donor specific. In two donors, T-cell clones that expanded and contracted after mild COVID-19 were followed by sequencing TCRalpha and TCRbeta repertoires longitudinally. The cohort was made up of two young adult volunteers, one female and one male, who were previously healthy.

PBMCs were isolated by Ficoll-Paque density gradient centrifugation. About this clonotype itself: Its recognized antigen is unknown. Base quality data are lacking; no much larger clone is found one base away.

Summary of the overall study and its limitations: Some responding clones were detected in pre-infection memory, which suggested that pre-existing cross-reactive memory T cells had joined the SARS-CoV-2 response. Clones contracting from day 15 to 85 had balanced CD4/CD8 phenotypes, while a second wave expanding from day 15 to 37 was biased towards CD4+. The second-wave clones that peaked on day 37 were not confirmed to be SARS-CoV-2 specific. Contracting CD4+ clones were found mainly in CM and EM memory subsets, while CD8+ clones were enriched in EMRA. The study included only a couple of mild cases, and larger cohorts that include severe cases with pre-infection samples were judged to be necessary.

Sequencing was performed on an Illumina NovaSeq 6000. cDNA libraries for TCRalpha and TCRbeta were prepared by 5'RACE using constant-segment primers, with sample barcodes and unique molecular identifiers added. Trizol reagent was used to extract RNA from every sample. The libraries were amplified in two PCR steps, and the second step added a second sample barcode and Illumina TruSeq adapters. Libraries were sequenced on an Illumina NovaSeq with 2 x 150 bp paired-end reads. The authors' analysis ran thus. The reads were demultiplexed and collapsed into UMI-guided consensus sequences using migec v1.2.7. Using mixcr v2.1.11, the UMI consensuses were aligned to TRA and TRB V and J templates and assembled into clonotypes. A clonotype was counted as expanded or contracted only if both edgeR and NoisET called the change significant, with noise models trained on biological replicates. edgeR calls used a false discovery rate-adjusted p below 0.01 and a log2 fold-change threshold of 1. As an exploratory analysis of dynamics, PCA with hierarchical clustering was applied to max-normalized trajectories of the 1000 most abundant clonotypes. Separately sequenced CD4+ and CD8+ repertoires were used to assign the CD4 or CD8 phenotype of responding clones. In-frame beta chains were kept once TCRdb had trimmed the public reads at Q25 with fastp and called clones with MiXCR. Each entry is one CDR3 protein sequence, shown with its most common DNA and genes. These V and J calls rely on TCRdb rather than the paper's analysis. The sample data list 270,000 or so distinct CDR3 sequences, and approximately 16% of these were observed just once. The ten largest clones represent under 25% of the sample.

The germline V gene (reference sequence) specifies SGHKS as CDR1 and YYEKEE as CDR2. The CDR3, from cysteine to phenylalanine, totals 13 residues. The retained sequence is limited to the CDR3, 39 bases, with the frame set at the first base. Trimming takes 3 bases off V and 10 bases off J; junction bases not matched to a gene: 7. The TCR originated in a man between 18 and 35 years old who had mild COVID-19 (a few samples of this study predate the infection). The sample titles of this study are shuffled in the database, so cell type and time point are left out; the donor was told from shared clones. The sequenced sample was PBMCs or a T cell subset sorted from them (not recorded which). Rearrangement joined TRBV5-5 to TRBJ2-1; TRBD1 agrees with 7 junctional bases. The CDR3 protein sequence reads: CASSSEWTGEQFF. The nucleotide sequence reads TGTGCCAGCAGCTCTGAGTGGACAGGCGAGCAGTTCTTC.